This TCR beta chain emerged from a study of Ad26.COV2.S vaccination and SARS-CoV-2 variants. Study background: It was the COV1001 Ad26.COV2.S trial arm that included the donor. The study gave Ad26.COV2.S intramuscularly, once or twice 56 days apart.

Using immunoSEQ multiplex PCR, the repertoire was profiled, and TCRdb retains in-frame clones only, with some absent. The sample holds roughly 680,000 clones; roughly nine tenths are singletons and the top ten take approximately 1.5%. This CDR3 is 13 amino acids long. V lost 0 bases and J 5 bases, leaving 4 bases between the germline ends. CDR1 is LGHNA and CDR2 is YSLEER in the germline V gene. Treatment described: over 15 received Ad26.COV2.S at low or high dose, single or two shots; roughly five received placebo; per-sample allocation not given. The samples were gathered on day 63 after the first injection of vaccine or placebo. Wuhan-strain spike was delivered by a replication-incompetent Ad26 vector.

This chain links TRBV4-3 with TRBJ1-4; D gene uncertain. Specimen: peripheral blood, collected in a trial of Ad26.COV2.S vaccine versus placebo. The receptor comes from a person aged 18-65 years who received the Ad26.COV2.S COVID-19 vaccine or a placebo. The CDR3 reads CASSQDRNEKLFF. The CDR3 nucleotides are TGCGCCAGCAGCCAAGACAGGAATGAAAAACTGTTTTTT.